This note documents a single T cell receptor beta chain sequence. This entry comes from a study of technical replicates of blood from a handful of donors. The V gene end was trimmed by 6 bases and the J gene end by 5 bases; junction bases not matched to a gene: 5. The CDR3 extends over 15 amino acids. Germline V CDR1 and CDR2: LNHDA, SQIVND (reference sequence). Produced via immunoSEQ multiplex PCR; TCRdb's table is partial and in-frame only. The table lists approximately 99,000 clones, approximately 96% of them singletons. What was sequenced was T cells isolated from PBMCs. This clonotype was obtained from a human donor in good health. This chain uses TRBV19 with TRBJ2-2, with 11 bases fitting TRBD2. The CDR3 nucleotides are TGTGCCAGTAGGCCGGGACTAGCGGTTACCGGGGAGCTGTTTTTT. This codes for CASRPGLAVTGELFF.